This T cell receptor (beta chain) was captured by sequencing in a study of blood T cell repertoires in COVID-19. Profiled with immunoSEQ multiplex PCR; TCRdb holds only in-frame clones, not every one. The sample has roughly 260,000 clones; around four fifths are singletons. V shed 4 bases, J shed 5 bases, and the junction held 6 bases outside the gene matches. This CDR3 region has 14 residues. Germline CDR1 reads SGHRS; CDR2 reads YFSETQ. V usage is TRBV5-1 and J usage is TRBJ2-7; TRBD1 agrees at 10 bases. This TCR derives from a woman aged 40 to 50 who had been exposed to COVID-19. The sample consisted of PBMCs or T cells enriched from blood (not recorded which). The CDR3 loop is CASSRGTGDHEQYF. For the CDR3, the DNA is TGCGCCAGCAGCCGCGGGACAGGGGACCACGAGCAGTACTTC. Together with reference TRBV5-1 and TRBJ2-7, the CDR3 gives the full variable domain: KAGVTQTPRYLIKTRGQQVTLSCSPISGHRSVSWYQQTPGQGLQFLFEYFSETQRNKGNFPGRFSGRQFSNSRSEMNVSTLELGDSALYLCASSRGTGDHEQYFGPGTRLTVT.